Presented here are 14 T cell receptor beta chains from one specimen sequenced in a study of cytomegalovirus exposure and HLA in healthy donors. With 60 Vbeta and 13 Jbeta primers, the PCR was carried out. Clones were read by immunoSEQ multiplex PCR, and TCRdb kept only the in-frame ones, dropping some. The sample has around 280,000 clones, roughly 90% seen once. Sequenced material: PBMCs. The receptors were gathered from a woman aged 18-30 years in good health and CMV-seronegative.

The rearrangement links TRBV10-1 to TRBJ2-3; D may be TRBD2 (5 bases). Trimming left V 6 bases short and J 4 bases short, with 14 bases between. The CDR3 loop spans 14 amino acids. Looked up from germline, CDR1 is WNHNN and CDR2 is SYGVQD (reference sequence). The CDR3: CASSPLGGADTQYF. The DNA for the CDR3 is TGCGCCAGCAGCCCCTTAGGAGGTGCAGATACGCAGTATTTT.

This rearrangement joins TRBV7-2 to TRBJ2-7; D is possibly TRBD2 (5 bases). Trimming pared 1 base from V and 0 bases from J, leaving 16 bases between. Germline CDR1 reads SGHTA; CDR2 reads FQGNSA. CDR3 length: 17 amino acids. The CDR3: CASSLVGVGVLSYEQYF. The CDR3 coding sequence is TGTGCCAGCAGCTTAGTCGGGGTGGGCGTACTCTCCTACGAGCAGTACTTC.

The chain is built from TRBV7-9 and TRBJ1-4, with D maybe TRBD1 (5 bases). Germline V CDR1 and CDR2: SEHNR, FQNEAQ (reference sequence). V lost 3 bases and J 5 bases, leaving 10 bases between the germline ends. There are 14 residues in the CDR3. The CDR3 sequence: CASSFGGANEKLFF. The CDR3 region has the DNA TGTGCCAGCAGCTTCGGCGGGGCCAATGAAAAACTGTTTTTT.

The rearrangement joins TRBV5-4 to TRBJ2-2; TRBD2 matches 10 bases. The germline V gene encodes CDR1 SGHNT and CDR2 YYREEE (reference sequence). After removal of 4 bases from V and 0 bases from J, the junction contained 6 bases not matched to a gene. The CDR3 length is 17 residues. The CDR3, as DNA: TGTGCCAGCAGCCGAGTACTAGCGGGGACGAACACCGGGGAGCTGTTTTTT. Translating gives CASSRVLAGTNTGELFF.

This chain connects TRBV10-3 to TRBJ2-3, with 8 positions matching TRBD2. The junction had 15 bases not matched to a gene; V was cut back by 10 bases and J by 6 bases. Germline V lookup: CDR1 ENHRY, CDR2 SYGVKD. The CDR3 extends over 15 amino acids. CDR3 loop: CATKSRGGLVDTQYF. The CDR3 DNA is TGTGCCACCAAGTCCCGGGGGGGGCTCGTTGATACGCAGTATTTT.

CDR3 protein: CATSRGTGVTGELFF. In DNA form, the CDR3 reads TGTGCCACCAGCAGAGGCACAGGGGTCACCGGGGAGCTGTTTTTT. The chain combines TRBV15 with TRBJ2-2; 7 nucleotides line up with TRBD1. V gave up 1 base and J gave up 4 bases; unmatched junction bases: 3. CDR3 length equals 15 residues. CDR1 is LNHNV, CDR2 YYDKDF, per germline (reference sequence).

This clone is a singleton in its sample. The chain has TRBV5-4 and TRBJ1-5; D remains unclear. There are 13 residues in the CDR3. V was cut by 3 bases and J by 7 bases, with 11 bases left in between. CDR1 is SGHNT, CDR2 YYREEE, per germline (reference sequence). The CDR3 spells CASSSEGGQPQHF. The CDR3 nucleotides are TGTGCCAGCAGCTCGGAGGGTGGGCAGCCCCAGCATTTT. Variable domain in full (rest from reference TRBV5-4 and TRBJ1-5): ETGVTQSPTHLIKTRGQQVTLRCSSQSGHNTVSWYQQALGQGPQFIFQYYREEENGRGNFPPRFSGLQFPNYSSELNVNALELDDSALYLCASSSEGGQPQHFGDGTRLSIL.

The V gene is TRBV18, the J gene TRBJ1-1, with D possibly being TRBD1 (6 bases). Trimming removed 3 bases at V and 3 bases at J, with 14 bases between. The germline gives CDR1 KGHSH, CDR2 LQKENI. The CDR3 length is 15 residues. The CDR3 nucleotides are TGTGCCAGCTCACCGGCTACAGGGTTATACACTGAAGCTTTCTTT. Translated: CASSPATGLYTEAFF. Full variable domain (outside the CDR3, taken from reference TRBV18 and TRBJ1-1): NAGVMQNPRHLVRRRGQEARLRCSPMKGHSHVYWYRQLPEEGLKFMVYLQKENIIDESGMPKERFSAEFPKEGPSILRIQQVVRGDSAAYFCASSPATGLYTEAFFGQGTRLTVV.

The CDR3, as DNA: TGTGCCATGGGCCTAGCGGGGAGGGAGCAGTACTTC. It codes for CAMGLAGREQYF. V is TRBV2 and J is TRBJ2-7, with 9 bases aligning to TRBD2. CDR3 size: 12 residues. V shed 10 bases and J 7 bases; nucleotides not matched to a gene: 8. Germline V lookup: CDR1 SNHLY, CDR2 FYNNEI.

The chain uses TRBV7-2 and TRBJ1-2; unclear D gene. Germline V gene data show CDR1 as SGHTA and CDR2 as FQGNSA. The CDR3 sequence is 12 residues long. V lost 2 bases and J 8 bases, leaving 9 bases between the germline ends. The DNA for the CDR3 is TGTGCCAGCAGCTTATGGACTCTAGGCTACACCTTC. Residues: CASSLWTLGYTF.

The J gene is TRBJ2-1, the V gene TRBV11-3, with TRBD2 matching over 9 bases. The J segment lost 7 bases and the V segment lost 5 bases, leaving 9 bases of the junction unmatched. Germline V lookup: CDR1 SGHNT, CDR2 YENEEA. The CDR3 is made up of 15 amino acids. CDR3 sequence (DNA): TGTGCCAGCAGCCAGCCGGGACTAGCCGGTAATGAGCAGTTCTTC. Its protein is CASSQPGLAGNEQFF.

J is TRBJ1-6 and V is TRBV6-1, with a possible D match to TRBD1 (6 bases). CDR1 and CDR2 from the germline V gene are MNHNS and SASEGT. With 5 bases removed from V and 5 bases from J, the gap between germline ends came to 13 bases. The CDR3 is 15 residues long. This CDR3 reads CASSKGELNNSPLHF. CDR3 nucleotide sequence: TGTGCCAGCAGTAAGGGGGAATTGAATAATTCACCCCTCCACTTT.

The chain joins TRBV9 to TRBJ2-5; 9 bases map to TRBD2. The CDR3 covers 16 residues. Germline assignment: CDR1 SGDLS and CDR2 YYNGEE. The junction had 7 bases not matched to a gene; V was cut back by 0 bases and J by 4 bases. The CDR3 sequence: CASSVGAGGGGETQYF. The CDR3, as DNA: TGTGCCAGCAGCGTAGGAGCGGGGGGAGGGGGAGAGACCCAGTACTTC.

The chain employs TRBV2 and TRBJ2-1; possibly TRBD2 for D (5 bases). Germline-derived CDR1 and CDR2 are SNHLY and FYNNEI. V was pared by 7 bases and J by 12 bases, with 13 bases between. The CDR3 runs to 11 residues. CDR3 sequence (DNA): TGTGCCAGCATGCCGGATGAGGGGCAGTTCTTC. This codes for CASMPDEGQFF.